The present T cell receptor (beta chain) was sequenced within a study of cytomegalovirus exposure and HLA in healthy donors. As for the study in general: Inside one of the first data releases sat about 85 million unique TCRs taken from HLA-typed donors.

The PCR contained 60 Vbeta and 13 Jbeta primers. Libraries were prepared by immunoSEQ multiplex PCR; TCRdb keeps only in-frame clonotypes and omits some of them. The table records approximately 73,000 clones, roughly 79% of them present only once. The study, taken as a whole, reports: The classifier, whose performance was assessed in both the original and validation cohorts, reportedly diagnosed cytomegalovirus status with high specificity and sensitivity.

Germline V CDR1 and CDR2: MGHRA, YSYEKL. Trimming removed 0 bases at V and 5 bases at J, with 4 bases between. The CDR3 sequence is 12 residues long. With respect to this clone: Its antigen is undetermined. Distinct nucleotide sequences in the sample also encode this CDR3.

The specimen sequenced was PBMCs. The chain is built from TRBV4-1 and TRBJ1-2; D is unresolved. The sequence was obtained from a middle-aged woman in good health and CMV-seropositive. As DNA, the CDR3 is TGCGCCAGCAGCCAAGAAGCGTATGGCTACACCTTC. Amino acid sequence: CASSQEAYGYTF.